A single sample gave rise to the 30 T cell receptor beta chains below, sequenced in a study of early T cells in non-severe SARS-CoV-2 infection (dated by TCRdb to 2020 to 2022). Library method: 5' RACE. Reads for this sample came from a NextSeq 500. The public reads were quality trimmed at Q25 with fastp and then assembled into clones with MiXCR by TCRdb, keeping productive beta chains. Identical CDR3 protein sequences are pooled into one entry, listed with their most common genes and DNA. The sample table contains over 45,000 distinct CDR3 sequences; only one count was recorded for around 15% of them. Jointly, the top ten make up about 4% of the sample. The sequencing here drew on whole blood, taken at baseline. The receptor source for this set is an adult who was a healthcare worker with PCR-confirmed SARS-CoV-2 infection or an uninfected control (not recorded which).

This chain joins TRBV9 and TRBJ2-7; 8 bases are shared with TRBD1. V shed 3 bases and J 5 bases; nucleotides not matched to a gene: 7. There are 14 residues in the CDR3. The germline V gene encodes CDR1 SGDLS and CDR2 YYNGEE. CDR3 in amino acids: CASSAGQGVHEQYF. CDR3 in DNA: TGTGCCAGCAGCGCCGGACAGGGTGTCCACGAGCAGTACTTC.

The CDR3 sequence is CSARRGVGLYGYTF. The CDR3 DNA is TGCAGTGCTAGGAGAGGGGTTGGGCTCTATGGCTACACCTTC. The V and J genes are TRBV20-1 and TRBJ1-2; possibly TRBD1 for D (5 bases). Trimming took 3 bases from V and 4 from J, leaving 15 bases between them. The CDR3 consists of 14 residues. CDR1 is DFQATT and CDR2 is SNEGSKA in the germline V gene (reference sequence).

The gene calls are TRBV20-1 and TRBJ2-3, with D perhaps TRBD2 (6 bases). Between the trimmed V and J ends, which lost 2 bases and 3 bases, there was a span of 12 bases. The CDR3 covers 14 residues. Germline CDR1 reads DFQATT; CDR2 reads SNEGSKA (reference sequence). CDR3: CSARRRGSTDTQYF. DNA for the CDR3: TGCAGTGCTAGACGGCGGGGCTCAACAGATACGCAGTATTTT.

This clonotype was seen more than once but under ten times. The CDR3 DNA sequence: TGTGCCTCCCGAGGACTAGCGGGAGGGGGCGAGCAGTTCTTC. It translates to CASRGLAGGGEQFF. The chain carries TRBV7-6 and TRBJ2-1; 15 bases are shared with TRBD2. Germline-derived CDR1 and CDR2 are SGHVS and FNYEAQ. The V gene end was trimmed by 11 bases and the J gene end by 10 bases; junction bases not matched to a gene: 9. The CDR3 is 14 amino acids.

This CDR3 is CASSLSASSTDTQYF. CDR3 in DNA: TGTGCCAGCAGTTTATCGGCTTCTAGCACAGATACGCAGTATTTT. V is TRBV28 and J is TRBJ2-3; no firm D call. The V end was cut by 1 base, the J end by 0 bases, with 8 bases between. The CDR3 consists of 15 residues. Germline values: CDR1 MDHEN, CDR2 SYDVKM.

The table lists this clonotype with a few counts. The gene calls are TRBV30 and TRBJ1-5; possible D gene TRBD1, 5 bases. V was pared by 0 bases and J by 1 base, with 10 bases between. This CDR3 is 15 amino acids long. Germline lookup yields CDR1 GTSNPN and CDR2 SVGIG (reference sequence). Here the CDR3 reads CAWSVNWGSNQPQHF. Here the CDR3 DNA reads TGTGCCTGGAGTGTAAATTGGGGGAGCAATCAGCCCCAGCATTTT. The full variable domain, with the rest looked up from reference TRBV30 and TRBJ1-5, is SQTIHQWPATLVQPVGSPLSLECTVEGTSNPNLYWYRQAAGRGLQLLFYSVGIGQISSEVPQNLSASRPQDRQFILSSKKLLLSDSGFYLCAWSVNWGSNQPQHFGDGTRLSIL.

This clonotype was seen a few times. The genes are TRBV5-5 and TRBJ1-1; D is ambiguous. V lost 3 bases, J lost 8 bases, and 17 bases lay in between. From germline, CDR1 is SGHKS and CDR2 YYEKEE (reference sequence). The CDR3 has 14 amino acids. For the CDR3, the DNA is TGTGCCAGCAGCTGGGGAGCGGGGATTTTGGAAGCTTTCTTT. Its protein is CASSWGAGILEAFF.

CDR3 sequence reads: CSVEWDEQFF. Written as DNA, the CDR3 is TGCAGCGTTGAATGGGATGAGCAGTTCTTC. The chain joins TRBV29-1 to TRBJ2-1; D is undetermined. Germline assignment: CDR1 SQVTM and CDR2 ANQGSEA. The CDR3 sequence is 10 residues long. The V gene lost 2 bases and the J gene lost 8 bases, with 4 bases spanning the gap.

CDR3 amino acids: CSARQAGGGNTGELFF. CDR3 nucleotides: TGCAGTGCTAGACAGGCTGGGGGCGGGAACACCGGGGAGCTGTTTTTT. The rearrangement links TRBV20-1 to TRBJ2-2, with D possibly TRBD1 on 6 matching bases. V was shortened by 2 bases and J by 1 base, with 14 bases between the two germline ends. Germline V lookup: CDR1 DFQATT, CDR2 SNEGSKA (reference sequence). This CDR3 contains 16 residues.

The V gene is TRBV29-1, the J gene TRBJ2-7, with D perhaps matching TRBD1 (6 bases). Trimming shortened V by 7 bases and J by 4 bases, and 14 bases separated the two germline ends. The CDR3 consists of 12 residues. Germline lookup yields CDR1 SQVTM and CDR2 ANQGSEA. The CDR3: CSAGHLGYEQYF. CDR3 nucleotides: TGCAGCGCGGGACATCTTGGGTACGAGCAGTACTTC.

The V call is TRBV18, the J call TRBJ2-7; tentatively, D is TRBD2 (6 bases). The CDR3 is 14 residues long. From germline, CDR1 is KGHSH and CDR2 LQKENI. V was cut by 2 bases and J by 3 bases, with 11 bases left in between. CDR3 sequence: CASSPAGRVYEQYF. CDR3 in DNA: TGTGCCAGCTCACCAGCGGGAAGAGTCTACGAGCAGTACTTC. The full variable domain, in which reference TRBV18 and TRBJ2-7 provide the parts outside the CDR3, is NAGVMQNPRHLVRRRGQEARLRCSPMKGHSHVYWYRQLPEEGLKFMVYLQKENIIDESGMPKERFSAEFPKEGPSILRIQQVVRGDSAAYFCASSPAGRVYEQYFGPGTRLTVT.

The sample holds a few counts of this clonotype. CDR3 nucleotide sequence: TGCGCCAGCGGGAGGGACGCCAACAATGAGCAGTTCTTC. Its protein is CASGRDANNEQFF. The V and J genes are TRBV5-1 and TRBJ2-1; 7 nucleotides match TRBD2. CDR1 is SGHRS, CDR2 YFSETQ, per germline. This CDR3 comprises 13 residues. The junction had 6 bases not matched to a gene; V was cut back by 7 bases and J by 5 bases.

This clonotype was observed a handful of times. This sequence joins TRBV20-1 and TRBJ2-1, with 10 bases aligning to TRBD1. In germline, CDR1 is DFQATT, CDR2 SNEGSKA (reference sequence). This CDR3 comprises 13 residues. V lost 3 bases and J lost 7; bases outside the gene matches: 3. CDR3 sequence reads: CSARGTGVNEQFF. The CDR3 bases are TGCAGTGCTAGGGGGACAGGGGTTAATGAGCAGTTCTTC.

This clonotype was found a few times. V usage is TRBV7-3 and J usage is TRBJ2-1; D remains unclear. Per the germline V gene, CDR1 is SGHTA and CDR2 is FQGTGA. The V gene lost 0 bases and the J gene lost 5 bases, with 5 bases spanning the gap. The CDR3 is made up of 13 amino acids. In DNA form, the CDR3 reads TGTGCCAGCAGCTTAACTCCCGACAATGAGCAGTTCTTC. Amino acid sequence: CASSLTPDNEQFF.

This clonotype was counted between two and nine times. This chain uses TRBV11-2 with TRBJ2-7, with 8 nucleotides matching TRBD1. The length of the CDR3 is 14 residues. Germline-derived CDR1 and CDR2 are SGHAT and FQNNGV. The trim removed 5 bases at V and 2 bases at J, leaving 5 bases unmatched. CDR3 region: CASSHLQGAYEQYF. The DNA for the CDR3 is TGTGCCAGCAGCCATCTACAGGGGGCCTACGAGCAGTACTTC.

The chain couples TRBV6-5 to TRBJ2-3; D unclear. CDR1 is MNHEY and CDR2 is SVGAGI in the germline V gene. The CDR3 is 13 residues long. The ends were cut back, 0 bases at V and 2 bases at J, with 3 bases in the middle. The CDR3 protein is CASSYSITDTQYF. The CDR3 DNA follows: TGTGCCAGCAGTTACTCAATCACAGATACGCAGTATTTT.

The J gene is TRBJ2-7, the V gene TRBV29-1; the D gene is possibly TRBD1 (5 bases). This CDR3 is built from 13 residues. Trimming shortened V by 6 bases and J by 2 bases, and 14 bases separated the two germline ends. Per germline, CDR1 SQVTM and CDR2 ANQGSEA. The CDR3 region has the DNA TGCAGCGTCCGATGGGCAGGGACCTACGAGCAGTACTTC. Translating it yields CSVRWAGTYEQYF.

This clonotype was counted between two and nine times. The chain links TRBV4-2 to TRBJ2-7; 7 positions agree with TRBD2. V trimming: 3 bases; J trimming: 3 bases; junction bases outside the gene matches: 2. This CDR3 has 13 amino acids. Per germline, CDR1 LGHNA and CDR2 YNFKEQ. The chain's CDR3 is CASSQGTNYEQYF. CDR3 coding DNA: TGTGCCAGCAGCCAGGGGACTAACTACGAGCAGTACTTC.

The sample holds a few counts of this clonotype. The chain recombines TRBV20-1 with TRBJ2-1; D is uncertain. Trimming pared 2 bases from V and 0 bases from J, leaving 5 bases between. This CDR3 region has 13 residues. Germline CDR1 DFQATT, CDR2 SNEGSKA (reference sequence). In DNA, the CDR3 is TGCAGTGCTAGACTGAGCTCCTACAATGAGCAGTTCTTC. As protein: CSARLSSYNEQFF.

This clonotype was seen a handful of times. The rearrangement uses TRBV5-1 and TRBJ2-3; D call uncertain. CDR3 length equals 16 residues. Trimming left V 0 bases short and J 2 bases short, with 13 bases between. In germline, CDR1 is SGHRS, CDR2 YFSETQ. CDR3 in amino acids: CASSLAGQAYTDTQYF. CDR3 nucleotides: TGCGCCAGCAGCTTGGCCGGGCAGGCCTACACAGATACGCAGTATTTT. Full variable domain (rest looked up from reference TRBV5-1 and TRBJ2-3): KAGVTQTPRYLIKTRGQQVTLSCSPISGHRSVSWYQQTPGQGLQFLFEYFSETQRNKGNFPGRFSGRQFSNSRSEMNVSTLELGDSALYLCASSLAGQAYTDTQYFGPGTRLTVL.

V usage is TRBV5-5 and J usage is TRBJ2-7; possibly TRBD2 for D (6 bases). Germline V CDR1 and CDR2: SGHKS, YYEKEE (reference sequence). V was pared by 2 bases and J by 0 bases, with 12 bases between. The CDR3 has 15 amino acids. In DNA form, the CDR3 reads TGTGCCAGCAGCTTAACGGGAGTAGACTCCTACGAGCAGTACTTC. This codes for CASSLTGVDSYEQYF.

The gene calls are TRBV30 and TRBJ1-5; TRBD1 agrees at 8 bases. The germline V gene encodes CDR1 GTSNPN and CDR2 SVGIG (reference sequence). The CDR3 has 12 amino acids. Trimming cost V 5 bases and J 4 bases; bases outside gene matches: 1. CDR3 nucleotide sequence: TGTGCCTGGGGGACAGGAAATCAGCCCCAGCATTTT. Amino acid sequence: CAWGTGNQPQHF.

This rearrangement joins TRBV20-1 to TRBJ2-3, with D possibly being TRBD2 (6 bases). This CDR3 is built from 16 residues. Trimming left V 1 base short and J 6 bases short, with 20 bases between. The germline V gene has CDR1 DFQATT and CDR2 SNEGSKA (reference sequence). CDR3 nucleotides: TGCAGTGCTAGAGCCCTCGGGGGTCAGCTGGAGGATACGCAGTATTTT. It translates to CSARALGGQLEDTQYF.

This clonotype occurred a few times. The V call is TRBV2, the J call TRBJ2-7; TRBD1 agrees at 9 bases. There are 13 residues in the CDR3. Germline loops: CDR1 SNHLY, CDR2 FYNNEI. V lost 8 bases to trimming and J lost 2 bases; unmatched junction nucleotides: 4. The CDR3 sequence: CASGGTGTYEQYF. The CDR3 region has the DNA TGTGCCAGCGGGGGGACAGGGACCTACGAGCAGTACTTC. Together with reference TRBV2 and TRBJ2-7, the CDR3 gives the full variable domain: EPEVTQTPSHQVTQMGQEVILRCVPISNHLYFYWYRQILGQKVEFLVSFYNNEISEKSEIFDDQFSVERPDGSNFTLKIRSTKLEDSAMYFCASGGTGTYEQYFGPGTRLTVT.

This clonotype was seen repeatedly, ten times or more. The V and J genes are TRBV29-1 and TRBJ2-1; 15 nucleotides align to TRBD2. Trimming removed 7 bases from V and 10 bases from J; junction bases left unmatched: 14. This CDR3 is 16 amino acids long. Germline CDR1 and CDR2: SQVTM and ANQGSEA. The CDR3 DNA reads TGCAGCGCATCGTCGGCCGGGGGACTAGCGGGAGGCGAGCAGTTCTTC. This gives the protein CSASSAGGLAGGEQFF.

The chain carries TRBV14 and TRBJ2-7; TRBD1 aligns across 7 bases. Germline loops: CDR1 SGHDN, CDR2 FVKESK. V was pared by 5 bases and J by 0 bases, with 7 bases of the junction left unmatched. The CDR3 is made up of 15 amino acids. The CDR3 DNA follows: TGTGCCAGCAGCGCGCACCGGGACAGCTCCTACGAGCAGTACTTC. Translation gives CASSAHRDSSYEQYF.

This clonotype showed up many times. This rearrangement joins TRBV29-1 to TRBJ1-2; TRBD1 agrees at 8 bases. CDR3 length: 13 amino acids. Germline V gives CDR1 SQVTM, CDR2 ANQGSEA. V gave up 6 bases and J gave up 3 bases; unmatched junction bases: 6. The CDR3 DNA follows: TGCAGCGTGGGGGACAGGATTGACTATGGCTACACCTTC. It is translated as CSVGDRIDYGYTF.

Only a few counts were recorded for this clonotype. At one boundary the junction diverges from the germline segment, which might be a read error. This chain joins TRBV5-1 and TRBJ2-5, with D possibly matching TRBD2 (5 bases). Germline V gene data show CDR1 as SGHRS and CDR2 as YFSETQ. There are 13 residues in the CDR3. The CDR3: CATSGAVQETQYF. As DNA, the CDR3 is TGCGCCACCAGCGGAGCGGTACAAGAGACCCAGTACTTC.

This clonotype came up a few times. The genes are TRBV27 and TRBJ2-1; 12 bases match TRBD2. V was clipped by 0 bases and J by 5 bases; unmatched bases: 11. The germline CDR1 and CDR2 sequences are MNHEY and SMNVEV (reference sequence). The CDR3 consists of 19 residues. The CDR3 DNA sequence: TGTGCCAGCAGTTTATCATACACAACTAGCGGGAGGAGTAACAATGAGCAGTTCTTC. Its translation is CASSLSYTTSGRSNNEQFF.

In this sample, this clonotype turned up a few times. The chain links TRBV12-3 or TRBV12-4 to TRBJ2-3; 8 nucleotides match TRBD2. The CDR3 sequence is 12 residues long. Trimming at V came to 5 bases and at J to 10 bases, leaving 5 bases not matched to a gene. CDR3 nucleotide sequence: TGTGCCAGCAGTCCGGGACTAGGGTCGCAGTATTTT. Translating it yields CASSPGLGSQYF.